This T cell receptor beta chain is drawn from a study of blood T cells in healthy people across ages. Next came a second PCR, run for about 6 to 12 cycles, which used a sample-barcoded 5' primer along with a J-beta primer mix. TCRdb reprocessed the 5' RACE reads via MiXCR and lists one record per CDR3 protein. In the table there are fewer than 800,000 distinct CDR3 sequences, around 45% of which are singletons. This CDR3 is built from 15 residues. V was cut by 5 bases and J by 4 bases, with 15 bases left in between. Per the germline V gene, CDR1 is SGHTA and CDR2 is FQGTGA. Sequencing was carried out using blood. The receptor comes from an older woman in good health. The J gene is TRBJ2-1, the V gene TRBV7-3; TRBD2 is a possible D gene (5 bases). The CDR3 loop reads CASSRDATGYNEQFF. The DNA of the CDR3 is TGTGCCAGCAGCAGGGATGCGACGGGATACAATGAGCAGTTCTTC.